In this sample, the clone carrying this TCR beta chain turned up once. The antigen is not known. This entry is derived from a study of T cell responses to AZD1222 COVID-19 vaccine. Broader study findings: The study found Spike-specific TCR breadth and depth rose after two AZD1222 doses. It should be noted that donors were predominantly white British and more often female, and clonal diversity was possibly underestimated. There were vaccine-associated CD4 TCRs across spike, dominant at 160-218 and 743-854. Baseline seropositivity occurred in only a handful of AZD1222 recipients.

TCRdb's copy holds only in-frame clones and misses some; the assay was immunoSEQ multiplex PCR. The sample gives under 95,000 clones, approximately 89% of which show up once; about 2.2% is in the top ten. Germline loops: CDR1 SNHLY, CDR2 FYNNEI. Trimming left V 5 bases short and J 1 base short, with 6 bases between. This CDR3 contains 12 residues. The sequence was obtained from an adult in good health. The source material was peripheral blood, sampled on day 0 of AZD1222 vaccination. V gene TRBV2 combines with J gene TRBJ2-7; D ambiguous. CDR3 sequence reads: CASSLSSYEQYF. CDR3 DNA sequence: TGTGCCAGCAGTTTGTCTTCCTACGAGCAGTACTTC.